This TCR beta chain emerged from a study of PD-L1 blockade in urothelial cancer. Profiled with immunoSEQ multiplex PCR; TCRdb holds only in-frame clones, not every one. Of roughly 60,000 clones in the sample, around 80% were seen once. This clone showed up just a few times. The sequence was obtained from a man aged 70 or older with urothelial cancer. Sequences were derived from PBMCs, sampled around atezolizumab (anti-PD-L1) treatment.

The CDR3 spells CASSLVGGLEDDEQYF. The CDR3 DNA is TGTGCCAGCAGCTTAGTGGGGGGACTAGAAGACGACGAGCAGTACTTC. This chain links TRBV7-9 with TRBJ2-7, with TRBD2 matching over 8 bases. The CDR3 is 16 amino acids. Unmatched junction bases numbered 10, after V lost 1 base and J lost 5 bases. In germline, CDR1 is SEHNR, CDR2 FQNEAQ (reference sequence).